The 14 T cell receptor beta chains below come from one sample, sequenced in a study of blood T cell repertoires in COVID-19. Data came from immunoSEQ multiplex PCR; TCRdb stores just in-frame clones and leaves some out. The sample contains fewer than 200,000 clones, approximately 82% of which appear only once. The sequencing sample was made of peripheral blood. These TCRs come from a woman aged 80 or over with acute or convalescent COVID-19.

The chain has TRBV2 and TRBJ1-1, with D uncertain. Germline V lookup: CDR1 SNHLY, CDR2 FYNNEI. The CDR3 has 15 amino acids. The ends were cut back, 7 bases at V and 1 base at J, with 16 bases in the middle. DNA of the CDR3: TGTGCCAGCACTGGAGGACCACTCGGGAACACTGAAGCTTTCTTT. This translates into CASTGGPLGNTEAFF.

The chain has TRBV7-9 and TRBJ1-1; D is undetermined. The CDR3 loop spans 13 amino acids. In germline, CDR1 is SEHNR, CDR2 FQNEAQ (reference sequence). With 5 bases removed from V and 1 base from J, the gap between germline ends came to 8 bases. CDR3 sequence (DNA): TGTGCCAGCAGCACGGAGGGGAACACTGAAGCTTTCTTT. The encoded protein is CASSTEGNTEAFF.

V gene TRBV5-4 combines with J gene TRBJ1-4, with D possibly TRBD1 on 6 matching bases. The V and J ends lost 5 bases and 4 bases respectively, with 15 bases between them. Germline values: CDR1 SGHNT, CDR2 YYREEE (reference sequence). The CDR3 runs 15 residues. The CDR3 is CASSHGVGGNEKLFF. Here the CDR3 DNA reads TGTGCCAGCAGTCATGGGGTAGGGGGTAATGAAAAACTGTTTTTT.

V is TRBV18 and J is TRBJ2-3, with TRBD2 identical over 8 bases. The CDR3 loop spans 15 amino acids. Germline CDR1 and CDR2: KGHSH and LQKENI. V trimming: 3 bases; J trimming: 4 bases; junction bases outside the gene matches: 6. CDR3 in DNA: TGTGCCAGCTCACCTCCGGGAGGGAGGGCAGATACGCAGTATTTT. Amino acid sequence: CASSPPGGRADTQYF.

The V and J genes are TRBV7-2 and TRBJ1-2, with D unresolved. The germline V and J ends were trimmed by 1 base and 0 bases, with 6 bases remaining between them. This CDR3 is built from 14 residues. From germline, CDR1 is SGHTA and CDR2 FQGNSA. CDR3 residues: CASSLGEPNYGYTF. The CDR3 coding sequence is TGTGCCAGCAGCTTAGGAGAGCCTAACTATGGCTACACCTTC. Complete variable domain (other parts from reference TRBV7-2 and TRBJ1-2): GAGVSQSPSNKVTEKGKDVELRCDPISGHTALYWYRQSLGQGLEFLIYFQGNSAPDKSGLPSDRFSAERTGGSVSTLTIQRTQQEDSAVYLCASSLGEPNYGYTFGSGTRLTVV.

The chain couples TRBV6-5 to TRBJ1-5; maybe TRBD1 (5 bases). Trimming left V 6 bases short and J 4 bases short, with 13 bases between. The CDR3 is 14 amino acids. CDR1 is MNHEY and CDR2 is SVGAGI in the germline V gene. CDR3 nucleotide sequence: TGTGCCAGCAGCCTTCAGGGTAAAAATCAGCCCCAGCATTTT. Translation gives CASSLQGKNQPQHF.

This sequence joins TRBV6-5 and TRBJ1-5; the D gene is possibly TRBD1 (6 bases). The CDR3 runs to 14 residues. Germline CDR1 MNHEY, CDR2 SVGAGI. V lost 6 bases and J 3 bases, leaving 12 bases between the germline ends. The CDR3 loop is CASSPGGFNQPQHF. The CDR3 DNA reads TGTGCCAGCAGCCCGGGGGGCTTCAATCAGCCCCAGCATTTT.

This rearrangement joins TRBV2 to TRBJ2-2; TRBD2 might be the D (6 bases). The CDR3 consists of 14 residues. Germline CDR1 reads SNHLY; CDR2 reads FYNNEI. The V and J ends lost 7 bases and 1 base respectively, with 10 bases between them. The CDR3 is CASKGGLNTGELFF. CDR3 nucleotide sequence: TGTGCCAGCAAGGGAGGATTGAACACCGGGGAGCTGTTTTTT.

The rearrangement joins TRBV30 to TRBJ1-1, with D tentatively TRBD1 (6 bases). The CDR3 is 15 amino acids. Per germline, CDR1 GTSNPN and CDR2 SVGIG (reference sequence). V lost 0 bases and J 1 base, leaving 12 bases between the germline ends. The CDR3 DNA sequence: TGTGCCTGGAGTGTAAACTTGGGGGCGAACACTGAAGCTTTCTTT. This translates into CAWSVNLGANTEAFF.

This chain uses TRBV6-5 with TRBJ2-6, with 7 bases identical to TRBD1. V was clipped by 5 bases and J by 2 bases; unmatched bases: 3. CDR1 MNHEY and CDR2 SVGAGI come from the germline V gene. The CDR3 is 15 amino acids. The CDR3 loop is CASSRDRAGANVLTF. The CDR3 coding sequence is TGTGCCAGCAGTCGCGACAGGGCTGGGGCCAACGTCCTGACTTTC.

This clone was detected once. This chain connects TRBV7-9 to TRBJ1-1, with D tentatively TRBD1 (5 bases). The CDR3 spans 13 residues. Germline V gene data show CDR1 as SEHNR and CDR2 as FQNEAQ (reference sequence). Deletions cut 4 bases from V and 6 bases from J, with 12 bases between. CDR3 amino acids: CASSSIMGPEAFF. As DNA, the CDR3 is TGTGCCAGCAGCTCCATTATGGGGCCTGAAGCTTTCTTT.

V is TRBV30 and J is TRBJ1-1; D uncertain. CDR1 and CDR2 from the germline V gene are GTSNPN and SVGIG (reference sequence). V was trimmed by 0 bases and J by 0 bases, leaving 5 bases between them. This CDR3 is 13 amino acids long. The CDR3 nucleotides are TGTGCCTGGAGTGTACGGGTGAACACTGAAGCTTTCTTT. It is translated as CAWSVRVNTEAFF.

This clone was picked up one time. V and J are TRBV9 and TRBJ2-5, with D uncertain. This CDR3 is 13 amino acids long. Trimming stripped 0 bases from V and 3 bases from J, with 6 bases between. Germline CDR1 is SGDLS and CDR2 is YYNGEE. The CDR3 nucleotides read TGTGCCAGCAGCGTAGGGGCAGAAGAGACCCAGTACTTC. This encodes CASSVGAEETQYF.

The gene calls are TRBV19 and TRBJ2-7, with a possible D match to TRBD1 (7 bases). CDR3 length: 14 residues. V lost 6 bases, J lost 3 bases, and 15 bases lay in between. Germline V lookup: CDR1 LNHDA, CDR2 SQIVND (reference sequence). The CDR3 DNA reads TGTGCCAGTAGGGCCAGGGGGGAGAACTACGAGCAGTACTTC. Translating gives CASRARGENYEQYF.